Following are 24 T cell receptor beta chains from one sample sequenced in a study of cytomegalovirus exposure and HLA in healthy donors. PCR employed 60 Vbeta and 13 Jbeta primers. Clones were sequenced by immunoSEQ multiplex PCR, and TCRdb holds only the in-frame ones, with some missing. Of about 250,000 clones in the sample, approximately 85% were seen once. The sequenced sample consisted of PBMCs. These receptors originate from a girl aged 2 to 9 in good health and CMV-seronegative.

DNA of the CDR3: TGTGCCAGCTCCGGGACGGGGAGGTTCGAGCAGTACTTC. Residues: CASSGTGRFEQYF. This chain links TRBV7-6 with TRBJ2-7; weak D call: TRBD2 (6 bases). V gave up 8 bases and J gave up 6 bases, with 17 bases separating them. Germline V gene lookup returns CDR1 SGHVS and CDR2 FNYEAQ. This CDR3 is built from 13 residues.

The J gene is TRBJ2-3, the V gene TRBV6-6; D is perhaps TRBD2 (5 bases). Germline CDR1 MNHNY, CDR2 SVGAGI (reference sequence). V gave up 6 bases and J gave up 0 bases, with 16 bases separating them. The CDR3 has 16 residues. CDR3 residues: CASSRMVAPSTDTQYF. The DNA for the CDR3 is TGTGCCAGCAGCCGCATGGTAGCGCCTAGCACAGATACGCAGTATTTT.

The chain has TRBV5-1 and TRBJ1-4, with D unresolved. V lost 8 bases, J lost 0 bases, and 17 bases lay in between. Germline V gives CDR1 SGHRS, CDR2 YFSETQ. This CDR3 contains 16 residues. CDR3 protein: CARGLAGPSTNEKLFF. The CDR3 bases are TGCGCCAGAGGTTTGGCAGGCCCCTCAACTAATGAAAAACTGTTTTTT.

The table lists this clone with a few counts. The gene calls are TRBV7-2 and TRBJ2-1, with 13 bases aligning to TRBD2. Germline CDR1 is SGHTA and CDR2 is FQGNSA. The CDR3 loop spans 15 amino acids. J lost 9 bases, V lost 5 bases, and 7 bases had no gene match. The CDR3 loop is CASSISGLAGVEQFF. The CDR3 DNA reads TGTGCCAGCAGCATATCCGGACTAGCGGGAGTTGAGCAGTTCTTC.

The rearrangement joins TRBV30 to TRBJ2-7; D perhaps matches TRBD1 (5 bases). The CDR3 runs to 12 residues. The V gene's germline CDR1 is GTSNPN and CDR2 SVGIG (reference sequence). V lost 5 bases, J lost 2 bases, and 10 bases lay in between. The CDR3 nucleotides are TGTGCCTGGGACAGATCGGCCTACGAGCAGTACTTC. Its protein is CAWDRSAYEQYF.

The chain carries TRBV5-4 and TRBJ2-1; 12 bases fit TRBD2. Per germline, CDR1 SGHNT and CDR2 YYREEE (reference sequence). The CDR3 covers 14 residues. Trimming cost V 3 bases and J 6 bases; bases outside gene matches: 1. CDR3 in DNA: TGTGCCAGCAGCTCTAGCGGGAGGGGCAATGAGCAGTTCTTC. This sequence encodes CASSSSGRGNEQFF.

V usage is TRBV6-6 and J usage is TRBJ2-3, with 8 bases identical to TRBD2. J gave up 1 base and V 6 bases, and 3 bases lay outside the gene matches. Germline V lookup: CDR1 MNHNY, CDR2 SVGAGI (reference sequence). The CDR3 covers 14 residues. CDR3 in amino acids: CASSRGGRTDTQYF. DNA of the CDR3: TGTGCCAGCAGCCGGGGGGGGCGCACAGATACGCAGTATTTT.

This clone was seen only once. DNA of the CDR3: TGTGCCAGCAGTTTAGGGCTCGGCTCTGGGGCCAACGTCCTGACTTTC. This codes for CASSLGLGSGANVLTF. The genes are TRBV27 and TRBJ2-6; no clear D. V shed 2 bases and J shed 0 bases, with 8 bases lying between them. The CDR3 is 16 residues long. In germline, CDR1 is MNHEY, CDR2 SMNVEV (reference sequence).

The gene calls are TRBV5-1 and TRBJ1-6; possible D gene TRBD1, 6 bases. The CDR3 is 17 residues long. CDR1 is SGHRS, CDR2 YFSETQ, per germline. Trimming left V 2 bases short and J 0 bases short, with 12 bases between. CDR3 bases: TGCGCCAGCAGCTTAGGGGGACGAAGCTCCTATAATTCACCCCTCCACTTT. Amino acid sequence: CASSLGGRSSYNSPLHF.

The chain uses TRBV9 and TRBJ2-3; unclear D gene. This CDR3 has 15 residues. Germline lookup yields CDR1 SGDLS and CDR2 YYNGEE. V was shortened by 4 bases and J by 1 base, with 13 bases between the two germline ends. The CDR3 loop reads CASSPTPKRTDTQYF. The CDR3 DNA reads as TGTGCCAGCAGCCCTACCCCAAAACGCACAGATACGCAGTATTTT.

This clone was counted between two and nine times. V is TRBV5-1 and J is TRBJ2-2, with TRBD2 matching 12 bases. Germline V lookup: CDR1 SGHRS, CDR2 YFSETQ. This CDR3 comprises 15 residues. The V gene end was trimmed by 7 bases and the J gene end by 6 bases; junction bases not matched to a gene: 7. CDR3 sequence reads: CASLRLAGVSGELFF. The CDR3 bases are TGCGCCAGCCTTAGACTAGCGGGAGTCTCCGGGGAGCTGTTTTTT.

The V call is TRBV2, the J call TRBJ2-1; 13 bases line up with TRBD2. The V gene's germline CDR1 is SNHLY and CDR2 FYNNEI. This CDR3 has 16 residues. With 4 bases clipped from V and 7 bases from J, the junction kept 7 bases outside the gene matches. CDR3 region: CASSGGGLAGWNEQFF. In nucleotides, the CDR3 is TGTGCCAGCAGTGGAGGGGGACTAGCGGGATGGAATGAGCAGTTCTTC.

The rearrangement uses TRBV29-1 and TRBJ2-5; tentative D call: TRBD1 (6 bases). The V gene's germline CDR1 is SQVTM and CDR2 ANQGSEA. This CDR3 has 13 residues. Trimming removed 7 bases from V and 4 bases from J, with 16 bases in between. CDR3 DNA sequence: TGCAGCGGCGCCCGTGGGGGCCGAGAGACCCAGTACTTC. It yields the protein CSGARGGRETQYF.

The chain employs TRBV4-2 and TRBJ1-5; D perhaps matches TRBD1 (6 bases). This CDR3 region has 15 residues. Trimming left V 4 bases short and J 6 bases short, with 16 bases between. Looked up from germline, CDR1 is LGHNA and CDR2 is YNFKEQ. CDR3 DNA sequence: TGTGCCAGCAGCCGAAGGGGACAAACCCTTCAGCCCCAGCATTTT. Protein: CASSRRGQTLQPQHF.

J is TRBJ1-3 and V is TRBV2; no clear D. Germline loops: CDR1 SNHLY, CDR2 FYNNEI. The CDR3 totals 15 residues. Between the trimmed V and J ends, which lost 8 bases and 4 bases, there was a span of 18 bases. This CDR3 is CASDQMGGRGNTIYF. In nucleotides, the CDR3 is TGTGCCAGCGACCAAATGGGAGGTCGAGGAAACACCATATATTTT.

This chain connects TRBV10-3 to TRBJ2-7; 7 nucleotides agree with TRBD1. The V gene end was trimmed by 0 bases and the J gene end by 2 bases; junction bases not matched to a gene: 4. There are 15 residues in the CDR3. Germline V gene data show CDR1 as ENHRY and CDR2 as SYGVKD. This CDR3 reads CAISESGQLPYEQYF. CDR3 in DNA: TGTGCCATCAGTGAGTCGGGACAGCTTCCCTACGAGCAGTACTTC.

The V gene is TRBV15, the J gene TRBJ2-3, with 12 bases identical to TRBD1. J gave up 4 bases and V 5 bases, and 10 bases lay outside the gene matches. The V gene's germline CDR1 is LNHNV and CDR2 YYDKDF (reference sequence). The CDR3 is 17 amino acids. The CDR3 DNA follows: TGTGCCACCAGCCCGGAACGGGACAGGGGGCGACCAGATACGCAGTATTTT. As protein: CATSPERDRGRPDTQYF.

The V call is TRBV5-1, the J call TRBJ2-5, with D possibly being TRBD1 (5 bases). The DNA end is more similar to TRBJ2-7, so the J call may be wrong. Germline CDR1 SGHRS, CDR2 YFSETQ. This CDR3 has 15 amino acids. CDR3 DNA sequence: TGCGCCAGCAGCTTGCTGCAGGGAAGACCCTACGAGCAGTACTTC. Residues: CASSLLQGRPYEQYF.

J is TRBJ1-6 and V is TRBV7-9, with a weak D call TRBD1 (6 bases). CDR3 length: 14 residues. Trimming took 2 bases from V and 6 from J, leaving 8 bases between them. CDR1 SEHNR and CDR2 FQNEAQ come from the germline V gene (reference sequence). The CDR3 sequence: CASSLPGVNSPLHF. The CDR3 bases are TGTGCCAGCAGCTTACCAGGGGTTAATTCACCCCTCCACTTT.

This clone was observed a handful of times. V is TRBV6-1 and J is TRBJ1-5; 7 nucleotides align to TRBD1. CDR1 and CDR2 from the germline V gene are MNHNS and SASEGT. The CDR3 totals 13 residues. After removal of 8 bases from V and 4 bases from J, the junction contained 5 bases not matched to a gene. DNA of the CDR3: TGTGCCAGCTCGGACAGGATAAATCAGCCCCAGCATTTT. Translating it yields CASSDRINQPQHF.

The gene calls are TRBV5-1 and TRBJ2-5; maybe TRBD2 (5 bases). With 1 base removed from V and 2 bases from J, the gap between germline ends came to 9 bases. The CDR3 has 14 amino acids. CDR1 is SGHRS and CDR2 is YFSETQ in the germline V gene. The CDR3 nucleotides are TGCGCCAGCAGCTTGAGCGGTATACAAGAGACCCAGTACTTC. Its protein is CASSLSGIQETQYF.

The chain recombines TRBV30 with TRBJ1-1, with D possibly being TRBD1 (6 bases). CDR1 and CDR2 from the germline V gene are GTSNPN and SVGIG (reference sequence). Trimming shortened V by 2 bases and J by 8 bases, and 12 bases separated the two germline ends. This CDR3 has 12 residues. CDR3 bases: TGTGCCTGGAGTCGGACAGAAAAAGAAGCTTTCTTT. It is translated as CAWSRTEKEAFF.

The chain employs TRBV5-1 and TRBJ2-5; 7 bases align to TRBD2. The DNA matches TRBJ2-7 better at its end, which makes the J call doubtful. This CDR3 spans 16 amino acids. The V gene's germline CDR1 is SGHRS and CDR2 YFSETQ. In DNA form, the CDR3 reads TGCGCCAGCAGCCCTGGGACCGGGGGGAGGAACTACGAGCAGTACTTC. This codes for CASSPGTGGRNYEQYF.

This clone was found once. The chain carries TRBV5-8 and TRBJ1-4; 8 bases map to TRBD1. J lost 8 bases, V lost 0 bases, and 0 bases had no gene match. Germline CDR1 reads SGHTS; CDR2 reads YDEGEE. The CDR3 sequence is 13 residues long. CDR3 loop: CASSLGQGEKLFF. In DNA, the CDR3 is TGTGCCAGCAGCTTGGGACAGGGGGAAAAACTGTTTTTT.